A single sample gave rise to the 17 T cell receptor beta chains below, sequenced in a study of blood T cell dynamics during melanoma immunotherapy. The method was immunoSEQ multiplex PCR; TCRdb's version includes in-frame clones alone and lacks a portion of them. This table has roughly 10,000 clones, roughly 88% appearing once. Stated time point: week 3, after first cycle of checkpoint inhibitor. The sample here was blood, taken from a patient treated with checkpoint blockade. Receptor source: a human donor with melanoma.

J is TRBJ2-1 and V is TRBV6-5; D not resolved. The V gene's germline CDR1 is MNHEY and CDR2 SVGAGI. With 1 base removed from V and 6 bases from J, the gap between germline ends came to 16 bases. CDR3 length: 16 amino acids. CDR3 in amino acids: CASSYFGRKSINEQFF. In DNA form, the CDR3 reads TGTGCCAGCAGTTACTTCGGCAGAAAATCGATCAATGAGCAGTTCTTC.

The chain carries TRBV18 and TRBJ2-7, with 10 bases lining up with TRBD1. Per the germline V gene, CDR1 is KGHSH and CDR2 is LQKENI. V lost 2 bases and J lost 7; bases outside the gene matches: 5. The CDR3 totals 14 residues. In nucleotides, the CDR3 is TGTGCCAGCTCACCAAGGACAGGGGGTTGGGAGCAGTACTTC. Its protein is CASSPRTGGWEQYF.

The V gene is TRBV5-1, the J gene TRBJ2-5, with D tentatively TRBD1 (5 bases). There are 15 residues in the CDR3. Per germline, CDR1 SGHRS and CDR2 YFSETQ. V was shortened by 1 base and J by 1 base, with 11 bases between the two germline ends. The CDR3 DNA follows: TGCGCCAGCAGCTTGTATAGGGGTGTCCAAGAGACCCAGTACTTC. It specifies CASSLYRGVQETQYF.

The CDR3 reads CASSQVIGTGAMNTEAFF. The CDR3 nucleotides are TGTGCCAGCAGCCAAGTAATAGGGACAGGGGCAATGAACACTGAAGCTTTCTTT. The V and J genes are TRBV4-2 and TRBJ1-1; 10 bases match TRBD1. The CDR3 runs 18 residues. The germline V gene has CDR1 LGHNA and CDR2 YNFKEQ. V shed 1 base and J 0 bases; nucleotides not matched to a gene: 8.

This sequence joins TRBV27 and TRBJ2-5, with TRBD1 as a possible D gene (5 bases). TRBJ2-7 matches the DNA end more closely, so the J call is doubtful. The CDR3 is 13 residues long. Germline assignment: CDR1 MNHEY and CDR2 SMNVEV (reference sequence). The CDR3, as DNA: TGTGCCAGCAGTTTATACCAGGGCTACGAGCAGTACTTC. This sequence encodes CASSLYQGYEQYF.

This clone was observed once. CDR3 in DNA: TGTGCCAGCAGCTGGCCGGGACAGGGGGTCTACGAGCAGTACTTC. Translated, it gives CASSWPGQGVYEQYF. This chain joins TRBV7-8 and TRBJ2-5, with 11 bases that match TRBD1. TRBJ2-7 explains the end of the DNA better; the J call may be wrong. Germline assignment: CDR1 SGHVS and CDR2 FQNEAQ. The CDR3 runs to 15 residues.

The table lists this clone with a count of one. The chain is built from TRBV4-1 and TRBJ1-1; D perhaps matches TRBD1 (6 bases). V dropped 1 base and J dropped 0 bases, with 15 bases sitting between them. This CDR3 region has 17 residues. CDR1 MGHRA and CDR2 YSYEKL come from the germline V gene. CDR3 coding DNA: TGCGCCAGCAGCCAAGCCTTACTGGACAGATTGAACACTGAAGCTTTCTTT. Encoded protein: CASSQALLDRLNTEAFF.

The chain uses TRBV20-1 and TRBJ1-1, with D tentatively TRBD1 (6 bases). Per the germline V gene, CDR1 is DFQATT and CDR2 is SNEGSKA (reference sequence). V was trimmed by 3 bases and J by 7 bases, leaving 9 bases between them. The CDR3 extends over 11 amino acids. The CDR3 region is CSARRQVEAFF. Here the CDR3 DNA reads TGCAGTGCTAGGAGACAGGTTGAAGCTTTCTTT.

The rearrangement joins TRBV5-8 to TRBJ1-1, with no clear D. This CDR3 is 14 amino acids long. Per the germline V gene, CDR1 is SGHTS and CDR2 is YDEGEE. V lost 6 bases to trimming and J lost 8 bases, with 20 bases between them. This chain's CDR3 is CASNQRGEYSEAFF. CDR3 nucleotide sequence: TGTGCCAGCAATCAAAGAGGCGAGTACTCAGAAGCTTTCTTT.

In nucleotides, the CDR3 is TGTGCCAGCAGCCAGGCCCAGGAGAGCACTGAAGCTTTCTTT. This encodes CASSQAQESTEAFF. The rearrangement uses TRBV7-9 and TRBJ1-1; D is unresolved. Germline V lookup: CDR1 SEHNR, CDR2 FQNEAQ (reference sequence). The V end was cut by 5 bases, the J end by 4 bases, with 14 bases between. The CDR3 has 14 amino acids.

The chain couples TRBV18 to TRBJ2-1, with 9 bases that match TRBD2. V lost 5 bases to trimming and J lost 4 bases; unmatched junction nucleotides: 9. This CDR3 spans 16 amino acids. CDR1 is KGHSH and CDR2 is LQKENI in the germline V gene. The CDR3 here is CASSAVLAGQYNEQFF. The DNA of the CDR3 is TGTGCCAGCTCAGCGGTTCTAGCGGGGCAGTACAATGAGCAGTTCTTC. Looking up the rest from reference TRBV18 and TRBJ2-1 gives the full variable domain: NAGVMQNPRHLVRRRGQEARLRCSPMKGHSHVYWYRQLPEEGLKFMVYLQKENIIDESGMPKERFSAEFPKEGPSILRIQQVVRGDSAAYFCASSAVLAGQYNEQFFGPGTRLTVL.

The V and J genes are TRBV18 and TRBJ1-2, with TRBD1 as a possible D gene (6 bases). In germline, CDR1 is KGHSH, CDR2 LQKENI. CDR3 length equals 16 residues. V lost 0 bases and J lost 4, with 15 bases in between. The CDR3 coding sequence is TGTGCCAGCTCACCACCGGGTTCGGGGGCCAGCTATGGCTACACCTTC. This encodes CASSPPGSGASYGYTF.

This rearrangement joins TRBV10-3 to TRBJ2-1; TRBD2 might be the D (5 bases). Germline CDR1 ENHRY, CDR2 SYGVKD. This CDR3 spans 15 amino acids. V lost 0 bases to trimming and J lost 4 bases, with 10 bases between them. The CDR3 DNA follows: TGTGCCATCAGTGAGTCAAGCGGTTATTACAATGAGCAGTTCTTC. It is translated as CAISESSGYYNEQFF.

The V call is TRBV9, the J call TRBJ2-1, with D unresolved. The CDR3 is 15 amino acids. Germline lookup yields CDR1 SGDLS and CDR2 YYNGEE. V was trimmed by 0 bases and J by 0 bases, leaving 7 bases between them. In nucleotides, the CDR3 is TGTGCCAGCAGCGTAGATGCAAGCTCCTACAATGAGCAGTTCTTC. This codes for CASSVDASSYNEQFF.

The gene calls are TRBV18 and TRBJ1-2, with TRBD1 matching over 7 bases. This CDR3 is built from 14 residues. The V gene's germline CDR1 is KGHSH and CDR2 LQKENI. After removal of 3 bases from V and 5 bases from J, the junction contained 6 bases not matched to a gene. This CDR3 reads CASSPFDREYGYTF. CDR3 in DNA: TGTGCCAGCTCACCCTTCGACAGGGAGTATGGCTACACCTTC. Complete variable domain (other parts from reference TRBV18 and TRBJ1-2): NAGVMQNPRHLVRRRGQEARLRCSPMKGHSHVYWYRQLPEEGLKFMVYLQKENIIDESGMPKERFSAEFPKEGPSILRIQQVVRGDSAAYFCASSPFDREYGYTFGSGTRLTVV.

The gene calls are TRBV6-4 and TRBJ1-5; D remains unclear. The ends were cut back, 4 bases at V and 15 bases at J, with 13 bases in the middle. Per the germline V gene, CDR1 is MRHNA and CDR2 is SNTAGT. There are 11 residues in the CDR3. The CDR3 bases are TGTGCCAGCAGTGGACGGGCCGGGCGGCATTTT. Its protein is CASSGRAGRHF.

The chain employs TRBV7-2 and TRBJ1-3; the D gene is possibly TRBD1 (6 bases). Germline V gene lookup returns CDR1 SGHTA and CDR2 FQGNSA. The CDR3 totals 15 residues. Trimming shortened V by 1 base and J by 4 bases, and 11 bases separated the two germline ends. In DNA, the CDR3 is TGTGCCAGCAGCTTAGGACCCGGGACAGGAAACACCATATATTTT. Amino acid sequence: CASSLGPGTGNTIYF.